The table lists the clone carrying this TCR beta chain with a count of one. What it recognizes is unknown. This sample was included in a study of T cell responses to AZD1222 COVID-19 vaccine. Method: immunoSEQ multiplex PCR; TCRdb's copy keeps in-frame clones and lacks some. The sample carries about 110,000 clones, around 87% recorded once. General study results and limits: The sample set comprised mostly white British donors with more females, and clonal diversity was possibly underestimated. Nearly half of the spike-specific TCRs reportedly recognize variant regions that carry no mutations. CD4 TCRs associated with vaccination spanned spike, dominating at 160-218 and 743-854.

Per the germline V gene, CDR1 is SGHKS and CDR2 is YYEKEE (reference sequence). The V gene end was trimmed by 4 bases and the J gene end by 4 bases; junction bases not matched to a gene: 9. The CDR3 spans 15 residues. The chain has TRBV5-5 and TRBJ1-2; TRBD1 agrees at 8 bases. The origin of this receptor is an adult who received the AZD1222 COVID-19 vaccine. The specimen was peripheral blood, collected 28 days after the second AZD1222 dose. Written as DNA, the CDR3 is TGTGCCAGCAGCACTGCGACAGGGGCAAGCTATGGCTACACCTTC. Its translation is CASSTATGASYGYTF.